These 29 T cell receptor beta chains share one sample of origin, sequenced in a study of T cell responses to AZD1222 COVID-19 vaccine. Sequencing was performed with immunoSEQ multiplex PCR; in TCRdb, only in-frame clones are kept and a portion is missing. In the table there are 80,000 to 95,000 clones, 75% to 90% of which are singletons. Sequences were derived from peripheral blood, sampled on day 0 of AZD1222 vaccination. The receptors were gathered from an adult in good health.

This clone has more than one count but fewer than ten. J is TRBJ2-7 and V is TRBV28, with unresolved D. CDR1 and CDR2 from the germline V gene are MDHEN and SYDVKM. This CDR3 comprises 12 residues. The V end was cut by 9 bases, the J end by 2 bases, with 11 bases between. The CDR3 spells CASTLFPYEQYF. The CDR3, as DNA: TGTGCCAGTACTCTGTTTCCCTACGAGCAGTACTTC.

CDR3 nucleotides: TGTGCCAGCAGCCAAGCTAACAGGGGCCACGAGCAGTACTTC. Its translation: CASSQANRGHEQYF. The chain recombines TRBV3-1 (or the pseudogene TRBV3-2) with TRBJ2-7; 7 bases match TRBD1. Germline lookup yields CDR1 LGHDT and CDR2 YNNKEL (reference sequence). The CDR3 has 14 residues. V trimming: 1 base; J trimming: 5 bases; junction bases outside the gene matches: 5.

This chain uses TRBV28 with TRBJ1-6, with D maybe TRBD1 (6 bases). CDR3 size: 15 residues. V lost 2 bases to trimming and J lost 10 bases, with 15 bases between them. Germline CDR1 MDHEN, CDR2 SYDVKM. The CDR3 loop reads CASSLVQGGRSPLHF. The DNA of the CDR3 is TGTGCCAGCAGTTTAGTACAGGGCGGGAGGTCACCCCTCCACTTT.

V is TRBV11-2 and J is TRBJ1-1; the D gene is possibly TRBD1 (5 bases). Germline V lookup: CDR1 SGHAT, CDR2 FQNNGV. The CDR3 sequence is 13 residues long. V was pared by 3 bases and J by 4 bases, with 9 bases between. CDR3 bases: TGTGCCAGCAGCTTGGGACGTGGCACTGAAGCTTTCTTT. Amino acids: CASSLGRGTEAFF.

The chain is built from TRBV24-1 and TRBJ2-1; D may be TRBD1 (5 bases). The V end was cut by 5 bases, the J end by 4 bases, with 14 bases between. Looked up from germline, CDR1 is KGHDR and CDR2 is SFDVKD. There are 15 residues in the CDR3. DNA of the CDR3: TGTGCCACCAGTGTGAAGGGGCGTGGGTACAATGAGCAGTTCTTC. Its translation: CATSVKGRGYNEQFF.

This sequence joins TRBV6-5 and TRBJ1-3; D unclear. V was shortened by 0 bases and J by 0 bases, with 9 bases between the two germline ends. CDR3 length: 16 residues. Germline V gene data show CDR1 as MNHEY and CDR2 as SVGAGI. CDR3 sequence (DNA): TGTGCCAGCAGTTACTCTCCGTCCCTCTCTGGAAACACCATATATTTT. The encoded protein is CASSYSPSLSGNTIYF.

The V gene is TRBV18, the J gene TRBJ2-7; TRBD1 is a possible D gene (5 bases). V was pared by 3 bases and J by 3 bases, with 9 bases between. The CDR3 is 13 amino acids. Germline V lookup: CDR1 KGHSH, CDR2 LQKENI. The CDR3 DNA reads as TGTGCCAGCTCACCTGGCAGGGACTACGAGCAGTACTTC. The encoded protein is CASSPGRDYEQYF.

The chain employs TRBV28 and TRBJ2-5; the D is unclear. The CDR3 is 15 amino acids. Trimming removed 7 bases from V and 2 bases from J, with 17 bases in between. The germline V gene has CDR1 MDHEN and CDR2 SYDVKM. The CDR3 loop is CASNNLADIQETQYF. DNA of the CDR3: TGTGCCAGCAATAACCTGGCCGATATACAAGAGACCCAGTACTTC.

V is TRBV13 and J is TRBJ1-6; D may be TRBD1 (5 bases). The CDR3 length is 13 residues. Between the trimmed V and J ends, which lost 6 bases and 7 bases, there was a span of 10 bases. Germline values: CDR1 PRHDT, CDR2 FYEKMQ (reference sequence). The CDR3 region is CASSQGPNSPLHF. Here the CDR3 DNA reads TGTGCCAGCAGTCAGGGCCCCAATTCACCCCTCCACTTT.

The chain recombines TRBV11-2 with TRBJ1-4; the D gene is possibly TRBD1 (6 bases). V was trimmed by 4 bases and J by 17 bases, leaving 14 bases between them. This CDR3 has 11 residues. Germline CDR1 reads SGHAT; CDR2 reads FQNNGV. For the CDR3, the DNA is TGTGCCAGCAGCTCTTCGACAGGAAACTTTTTT. Encoded protein: CASSSSTGNFF.

The chain is built from TRBV28 and TRBJ2-1, with TRBD2 matching 14 bases. The ends lost 2 bases at V and 7 bases at J; junction bases unmatched: 4. In germline, CDR1 is MDHEN, CDR2 SYDVKM. CDR3 size: 16 residues. The CDR3 loop is CASSLGTSGGQNEQFF. CDR3 bases: TGTGCCAGCAGTTTAGGGACTAGCGGGGGACAGAATGAGCAGTTCTTC. Looking up the rest from reference TRBV28 and TRBJ2-1 gives the full variable domain: DVKVTQSSRYLVKRTGEKVFLECVQDMDHENMFWYRQDPGLGLRLIYFSYDVKMKEKGDIPEGYSVSREKKERFSLILESASTNQTSMYLCASSLGTSGGQNEQFFGPGTRLTVL.

The chain links TRBV12-5 to TRBJ1-5; TRBD1 matches at 7 bases. The CDR3 is 15 amino acids. Germline CDR1 and CDR2: LGHNT and FRNRAP. J gave up 6 bases and V 1 base, and 6 bases lay outside the gene matches. The CDR3 DNA sequence: TGTGCTAGTGGTTTGGAGGACAGGAGGGTTCAGCCCCAGCATTTT. It codes for CASGLEDRRVQPQHF.

This chain uses TRBV4-3 with TRBJ1-6; 9 bases line up with TRBD1. Germline-derived CDR1 and CDR2 are LGHNA and YSLEER. V lost 2 bases and J lost 7; bases outside the gene matches: 6. The CDR3 is 16 amino acids. The CDR3 bases are TGCGCCAGCAGCCAACTACAGGGGGCCCTCAATTCACCCCTCCACTTT. This translates into CASSQLQGALNSPLHF.

V and J are TRBV19 and TRBJ1-5, with D uncertain. V dropped 1 base and J dropped 0 bases, with 7 bases sitting between them. Germline V gene data show CDR1 as LNHDA and CDR2 as SQIVND (reference sequence). The CDR3 spans 15 residues. CDR3 region: CASSIGARSNQPQHF. The CDR3 bases are TGTGCCAGTAGTATAGGGGCCCGTAGCAATCAGCCCCAGCATTTT. Using reference TRBV19 and TRBJ1-5 for the parts outside the CDR3, the full variable domain is DGGITQSPKYLFRKEGQNVTLSCEQNLNHDAMYWYRQDPGQGLRLIYYSQIVNDFQKGDIAEGYSVSREKKESFPLTVTSAQKNPTAFYLCASSIGARSNQPQHFGDGTRLSIL.

V usage is TRBV6-5 and J usage is TRBJ1-2; 10 bases align to TRBD1. The CDR3 sequence is 14 residues long. Germline V gene data show CDR1 as MNHEY and CDR2 as SVGAGI. V dropped 6 bases and J dropped 8; count of bases not matched to a gene: 9. The CDR3 DNA is TGTGCCAGCAGGGAGACAGGGGGCTTACGCGGCTACACCTTC. Protein: CASRETGGLRGYTF.

V is TRBV5-1 and J is TRBJ1-1, with D uncertain. The V and J ends lost 0 bases and 0 bases respectively, with 9 bases between them. Germline CDR1 and CDR2: SGHRS and YFSETQ. This CDR3 has 15 residues. Here the CDR3 reads CASSLVNPMNTEAFF. In nucleotides, the CDR3 is TGCGCCAGCAGCTTGGTCAACCCCATGAACACTGAAGCTTTCTTT.

This clone was picked up one time. CDR3 in DNA: TGTGCCAGCAAGCCGTCTGGGGGAAACTATGGCTACACCTTC. It codes for CASKPSGGNYGYTF. V is TRBV7-8 and J is TRBJ1-2, with D possibly being TRBD1 (5 bases). Trimming cost V 7 bases and J 2 bases, with 14 bases left between them. There are 14 residues in the CDR3. Germline V lookup: CDR1 SGHVS, CDR2 FQNEAQ.

The CDR3, as DNA: TGTGCCAGCAGCACCCGAAATGCTGAAAAACTGTTTTTT. Residues: CASSTRNAEKLFF. The J gene is TRBJ1-4, the V gene TRBV7-2; D unresolved. The CDR3 has 13 amino acids. The V end lost 5 bases, the J end lost 7 bases, and 11 bases lay between the germline ends. Germline CDR1 SGHTA, CDR2 FQGNSA.

This sequence joins TRBV27 and TRBJ2-1, with TRBD2 identical over 11 bases. With 5 bases clipped from V and 7 bases from J, the junction kept 4 bases outside the gene matches. Germline CDR1 is MNHEY and CDR2 is SMNVEV (reference sequence). CDR3 length: 14 amino acids. In DNA form, the CDR3 reads TGTGCCAGCAGTCTTAGCGGGGGGGCTAATGAGCAGTTCTTC. It codes for CASSLSGGANEQFF.

The gene calls are TRBV9 and TRBJ1-4; no firm D call. The ends were cut back, 4 bases at V and 5 bases at J, with 12 bases in the middle. The CDR3 has 14 amino acids. The V gene's germline CDR1 is SGDLS and CDR2 YYNGEE. CDR3 nucleotides: TGTGCCAGCAGCTCCCGGGCCACAAATGAAAAACTGTTTTTT. This gives the protein CASSSRATNEKLFF.

The chain is built from TRBV4-1 and TRBJ2-1; D gene uncertain. Trimming stripped 4 bases from V and 3 bases from J, with 1 base between. CDR1 and CDR2 (germline): MGHRA, YSYEKL. The CDR3 contains 11 residues. CDR3 bases: TGCGCCAGCAGCCTCTACAATGAGCAGTTCTTC. Translated: CASSLYNEQFF.

The count of this clone is one. This chain connects TRBV7-2 to TRBJ2-7; 10 nucleotides match TRBD1. The CDR3 has 13 residues. After removal of 5 bases from V and 12 bases from J, the junction contained 10 bases not matched to a gene. The germline CDR1 and CDR2 sequences are SGHTA and FQGNSA. CDR3 bases: TGTGCCAGCAGCCCCGGGACAGGGGCCGCGCGGTACTTC. Translated, it gives CASSPGTGAARYF.

The V and J genes are TRBV7-3 and TRBJ2-3; 8 nucleotides match TRBD2. The CDR3 spans 15 residues. Per germline, CDR1 SGHTA and CDR2 FQGTGA. With 4 bases clipped from V and 3 bases from J, the junction kept 6 bases outside the gene matches. In DNA form, the CDR3 reads TGTGCCAGCAGCTCCGCGGGGGGCCTAACAGATACGCAGTATTTT. Translating it yields CASSSAGGLTDTQYF.

The gene calls are TRBV2 and TRBJ1-1; D gene uncertain. The CDR3 extends over 13 amino acids. The V end was cut by 7 bases, the J end by 1 base, with 10 bases between. The germline gives CDR1 SNHLY, CDR2 FYNNEI. The chain's CDR3 is CASTISANTEAFF. The CDR3 DNA is TGTGCCAGCACGATTTCGGCGAACACTGAAGCTTTCTTT.

The chain carries TRBV27 and TRBJ2-4, with a tentative D call TRBD1 (6 bases). Trimming left V 0 bases short and J 3 bases short, with 6 bases between. This CDR3 contains 14 residues. Germline CDR1 reads MNHEY; CDR2 reads SMNVEV (reference sequence). The CDR3 loop is CASSLSGHKNIQYF. CDR3 nucleotide sequence: TGTGCCAGCAGTTTATCGGGACACAAAAACATTCAGTACTTC.

CDR3 bases: TGTGCCAGCAGCGAAACAAGGGCTGAAAAACTGTTTTTT. Encoded protein: CASSETRAEKLFF. V usage is TRBV7-9 and J usage is TRBJ1-4; D not certain. Trimming left V 5 bases short and J 7 bases short, with 11 bases between. CDR1 SEHNR and CDR2 FQNEAQ come from the germline V gene (reference sequence). The CDR3 sequence is 13 residues long.

CDR3 amino acids: CASSVRTGYYNEQFF. The CDR3 DNA reads TGCGCCAGCAGCGTGCGGACAGGGTACTACAATGAGCAGTTCTTC. The chain has TRBV4-3 and TRBJ2-1; 8 bases align to TRBD1. V shed 5 bases, J shed 3 bases, and the junction held 6 bases outside the gene matches. The CDR3 runs 15 residues. Germline assignment: CDR1 LGHNA and CDR2 YSLEER.

The J gene is TRBJ2-1, the V gene TRBV11-1, with D hard to call. The CDR3 runs 13 residues. The germline V and J ends were trimmed by 2 bases and 4 bases, with 6 bases remaining between them. Germline CDR1 is SGHAT and CDR2 is FQDESV (reference sequence). The CDR3 DNA follows: TGTGCCAGCAGCTTAAGGGATTACAATGAGCAGTTCTTC. Translated, it gives CASSLRDYNEQFF. Combining the CDR3 with reference TRBV11-1 and TRBJ2-1 gives the whole variable domain EAEVAQSPRYKITEKSQAVAFWCDPISGHATLYWYRQILGQGPELLVQFQDESVVDDSQLPKDRFSAERLKGVDSTLKIQPAELGDSAMYLCASSLRDYNEQFFGPGTRLTVL.

V gene TRBV7-3 combines with J gene TRBJ1-6; 8 bases agree with TRBD1. Looked up from germline, CDR1 is SGHTA and CDR2 is FQGTGA. This CDR3 comprises 15 residues. Trimming at V came to 2 bases and at J to 3 bases, leaving 0 bases not matched to a gene. The CDR3, as DNA: TGTGCCAGCAGCTTAGGACAGGGCTATAATTCACCCCTCCACTTT. It translates to CASSLGQGYNSPLHF.